This T cell receptor (beta chain) comes out of a study of T cells expressing NK-cell markers. Study context: CD3+CD56+NKG2C+, CD3+CD56+NKG2C- and CD3+CD56-NKG2C+ T cells, once sorted, supplied the TCR beta repertoires. Seven sequenced donors out of eight were HCMV-seropositive, one seronegative. General study findings and limits: Roughly six of the donors carried dominant NKG2C+ clonotypes that took up roughly 1.0-8% of their CD8+ T cells.

CDR3 length equals 13 residues. CDR1 is SEHNR, CDR2 FQNEAQ, per germline (reference sequence). Regarding this clonotype: Its specificity is unknown.

5'RACE template switching with UMIs produced the TCR beta cDNA. TCRdb re-called the 5' RACE reads, yielding one record per CDR3 amino acid sequence without DNA. Across 500,000 to 700,000 distinct CDR3 sequences, the top ten clones capture around 3.3% of the sample. Source material: blood T cells: a sorted CD56 or NKG2C T cell subset, CD4+ or CD8+ T cells, or bulk PBMC T cells (not recorded which). V gene TRBV7-9 combines with J gene TRBJ1-1. The clonotype originates from a man younger than 30 in good health. The CDR3 region is CASSRGINTEAFF. Full variable domain (outside the CDR3, taken from reference TRBV7-9 and TRBJ1-1): DTGVSQNPRHKITKRGQNVTFRCDPISEHNRLYWYRQTLGQGPEFLTYFQNEAQLEKSRLLSDRFSAERPKGSFSTLEIQRTEQGDSAMYLCASSRGINTEAFFGQGTRLTVV.